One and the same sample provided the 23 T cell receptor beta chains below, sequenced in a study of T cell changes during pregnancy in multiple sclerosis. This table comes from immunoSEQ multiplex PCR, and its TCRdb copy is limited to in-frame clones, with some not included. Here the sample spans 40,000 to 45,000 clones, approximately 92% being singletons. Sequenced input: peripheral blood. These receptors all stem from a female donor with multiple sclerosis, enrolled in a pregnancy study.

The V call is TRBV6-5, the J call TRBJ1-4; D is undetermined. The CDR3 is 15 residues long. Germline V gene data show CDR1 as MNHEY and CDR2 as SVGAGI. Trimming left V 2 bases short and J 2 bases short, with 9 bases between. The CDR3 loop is CASSYRWETNEKLFF. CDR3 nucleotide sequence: TGTGCCAGCAGTTACAGATGGGAGACTAATGAAAAACTGTTTTTT.

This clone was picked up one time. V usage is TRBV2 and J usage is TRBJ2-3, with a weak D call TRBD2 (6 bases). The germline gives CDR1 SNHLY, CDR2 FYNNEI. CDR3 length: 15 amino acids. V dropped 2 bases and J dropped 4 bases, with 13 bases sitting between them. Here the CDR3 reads CASSERWAGPDTQYF. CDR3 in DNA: TGTGCCAGCAGTGAAAGGTGGGCGGGACCAGATACGCAGTATTTT. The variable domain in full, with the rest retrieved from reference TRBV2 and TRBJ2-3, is EPEVTQTPSHQVTQMGQEVILRCVPISNHLYFYWYRQILGQKVEFLVSFYNNEISEKSEIFDDQFSVERPDGSNFTLKIRSTKLEDSAMYFCASSERWAGPDTQYFGPGTRLTVL.

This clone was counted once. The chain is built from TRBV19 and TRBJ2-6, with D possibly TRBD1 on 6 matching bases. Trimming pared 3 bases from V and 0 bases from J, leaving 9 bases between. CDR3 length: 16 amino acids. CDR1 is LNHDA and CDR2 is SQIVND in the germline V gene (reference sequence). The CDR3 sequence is CASSIRTASGANVLTF. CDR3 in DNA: TGTGCCAGTAGTATTCGGACAGCCTCTGGGGCCAACGTCCTGACTTTC.

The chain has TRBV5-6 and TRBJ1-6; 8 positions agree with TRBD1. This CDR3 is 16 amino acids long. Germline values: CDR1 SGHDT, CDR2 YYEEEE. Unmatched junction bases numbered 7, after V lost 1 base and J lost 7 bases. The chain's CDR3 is CASSLRSGGHNSPLHF. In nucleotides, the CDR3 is TGTGCCAGCAGCTTGAGGTCAGGGGGCCACAATTCACCCCTCCACTTT.

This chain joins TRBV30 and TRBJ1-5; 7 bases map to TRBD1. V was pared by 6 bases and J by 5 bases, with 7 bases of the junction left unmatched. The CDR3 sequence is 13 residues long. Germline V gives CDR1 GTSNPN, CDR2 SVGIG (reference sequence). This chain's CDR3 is CACSRDRDQPQHF. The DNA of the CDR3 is TGTGCCTGTTCACGGGACAGAGATCAGCCCCAGCATTTT. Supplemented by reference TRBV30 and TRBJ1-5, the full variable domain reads SQTIHQWPATLVQPVGSPLSLECTVEGTSNPNLYWYRQAAGRGLQLLFYSVGIGQISSEVPQNLSASRPQDRQFILSSKKLLLSDSGFYLCACSRDRDQPQHFGDGTRLSIL.

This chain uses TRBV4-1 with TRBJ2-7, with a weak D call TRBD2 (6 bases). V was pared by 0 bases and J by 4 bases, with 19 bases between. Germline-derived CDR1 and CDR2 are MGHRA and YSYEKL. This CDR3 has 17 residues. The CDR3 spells CASSQEPPQGSGYEQYF. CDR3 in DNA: TGCGCCAGCAGCCAAGAACCTCCTCAGGGTAGCGGATACGAGCAGTACTTC.

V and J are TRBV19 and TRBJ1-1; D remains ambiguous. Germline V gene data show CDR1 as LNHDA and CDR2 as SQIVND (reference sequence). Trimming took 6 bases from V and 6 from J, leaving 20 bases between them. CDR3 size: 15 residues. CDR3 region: CASSHDRLEAAEAFF. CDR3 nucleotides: TGTGCCAGTAGCCATGATAGGTTGGAGGCCGCTGAAGCTTTCTTT.

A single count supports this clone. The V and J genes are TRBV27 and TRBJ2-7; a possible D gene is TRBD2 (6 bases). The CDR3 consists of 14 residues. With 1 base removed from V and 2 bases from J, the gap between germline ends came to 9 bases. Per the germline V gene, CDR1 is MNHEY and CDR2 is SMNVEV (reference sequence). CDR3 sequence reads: CASSLYAGTYEQYF. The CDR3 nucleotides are TGTGCCAGCAGTTTATACGCGGGAACCTACGAGCAGTACTTC.

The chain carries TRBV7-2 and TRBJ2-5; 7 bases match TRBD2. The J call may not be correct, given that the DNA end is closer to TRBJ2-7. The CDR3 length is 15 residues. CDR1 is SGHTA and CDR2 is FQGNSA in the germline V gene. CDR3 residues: CASSRDYQYSYEQYF. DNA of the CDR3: TGTGCCAGCAGCCGGGACTACCAATACTCCTACGAGCAGTACTTC.

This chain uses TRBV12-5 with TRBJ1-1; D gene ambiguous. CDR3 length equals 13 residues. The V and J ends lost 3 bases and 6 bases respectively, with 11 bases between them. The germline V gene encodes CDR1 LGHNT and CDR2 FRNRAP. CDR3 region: CASGLRDLPEAFF. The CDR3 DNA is TGTGCTAGTGGTTTACGAGATCTCCCTGAAGCTTTCTTT.

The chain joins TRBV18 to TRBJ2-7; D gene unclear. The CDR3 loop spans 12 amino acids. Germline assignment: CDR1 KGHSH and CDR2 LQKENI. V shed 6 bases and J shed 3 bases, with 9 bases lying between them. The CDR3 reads CASSSVHYEQYF. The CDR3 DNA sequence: TGTGCCAGCTCCTCCGTCCACTACGAGCAGTACTTC.

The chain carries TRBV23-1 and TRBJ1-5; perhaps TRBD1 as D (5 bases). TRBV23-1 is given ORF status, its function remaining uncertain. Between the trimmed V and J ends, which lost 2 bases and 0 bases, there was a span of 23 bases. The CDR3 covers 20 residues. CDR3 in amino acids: CASSQPAPGGTPYSNQPQHF. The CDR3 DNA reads TGCGCCAGCAGTCAACCCGCCCCTGGGGGGACCCCCTATAGCAATCAGCCCCAGCATTTT.

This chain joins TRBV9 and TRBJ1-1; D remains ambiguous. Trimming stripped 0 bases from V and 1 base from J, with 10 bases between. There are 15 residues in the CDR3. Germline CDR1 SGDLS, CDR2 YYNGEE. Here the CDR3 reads CASSVGGLPNTEAFF. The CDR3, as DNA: TGTGCCAGCAGCGTAGGCGGGCTTCCGAACACTGAAGCTTTCTTT.

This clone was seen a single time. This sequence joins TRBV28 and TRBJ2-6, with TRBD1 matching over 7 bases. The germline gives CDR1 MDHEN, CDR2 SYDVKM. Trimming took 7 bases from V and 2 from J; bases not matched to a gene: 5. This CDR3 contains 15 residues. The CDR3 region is CASKIQGTGANVLTF. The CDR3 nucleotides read TGTGCCAGCAAAATACAGGGGACTGGGGCCAACGTCCTGACTTTC.

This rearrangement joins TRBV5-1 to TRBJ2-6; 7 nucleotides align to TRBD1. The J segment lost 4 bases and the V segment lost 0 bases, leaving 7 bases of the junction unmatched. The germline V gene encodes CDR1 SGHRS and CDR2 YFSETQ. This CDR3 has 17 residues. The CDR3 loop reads CASSLERQGAGANVLTF. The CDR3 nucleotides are TGCGCCAGCAGCTTGGAAAGACAGGGTGCGGGGGCCAACGTCCTGACTTTC.

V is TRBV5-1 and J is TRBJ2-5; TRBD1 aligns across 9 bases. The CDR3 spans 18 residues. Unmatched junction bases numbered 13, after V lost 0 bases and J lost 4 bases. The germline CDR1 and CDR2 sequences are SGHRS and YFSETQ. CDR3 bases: TGCGCCAGCAGCTTGGGACGGGGACAGGGTAGAGGAGGAGAGACCCAGTACTTC. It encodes CASSLGRGQGRGGETQYF. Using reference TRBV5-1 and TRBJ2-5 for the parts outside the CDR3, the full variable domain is KAGVTQTPRYLIKTRGQQVTLSCSPISGHRSVSWYQQTPGQGLQFLFEYFSETQRNKGNFPGRFSGRQFSNSRSEMNVSTLELGDSALYLCASSLGRGQGRGGETQYFGPGTRLLVL.

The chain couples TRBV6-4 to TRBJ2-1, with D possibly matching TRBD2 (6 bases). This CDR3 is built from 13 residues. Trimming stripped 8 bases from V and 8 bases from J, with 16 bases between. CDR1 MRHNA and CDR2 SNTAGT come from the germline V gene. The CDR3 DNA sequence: TGTGCCAGCGGGAGAACGGGAGAGGATGAGCAGTTCTTC. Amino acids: CASGRTGEDEQFF.

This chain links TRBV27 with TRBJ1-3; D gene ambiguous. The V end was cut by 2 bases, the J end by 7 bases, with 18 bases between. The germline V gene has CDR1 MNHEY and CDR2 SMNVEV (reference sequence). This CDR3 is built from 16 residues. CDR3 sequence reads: CASSLSGFEERNTIYF. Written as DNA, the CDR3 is TGTGCCAGCAGTTTAAGCGGTTTCGAAGAAAGGAACACCATATATTTT.

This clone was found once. CDR3 sequence (DNA): TGTGCCAGCAGTTTTGTCGACAGGGGGCTTGGGGCCAACGTCCTGACTTTC. This gives the protein CASSFVDRGLGANVLTF. The rearrangement links TRBV27 to TRBJ2-6; 10 bases fit TRBD1. V trimming: 3 bases; J trimming: 3 bases; junction bases outside the gene matches: 5. This CDR3 has 17 amino acids. In germline, CDR1 is MNHEY, CDR2 SMNVEV (reference sequence).

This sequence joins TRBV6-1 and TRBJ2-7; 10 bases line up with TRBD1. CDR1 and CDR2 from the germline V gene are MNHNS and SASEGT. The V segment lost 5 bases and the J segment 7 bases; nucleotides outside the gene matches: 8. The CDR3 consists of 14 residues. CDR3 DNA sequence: TGTGCCAGCAGTCGGGACAGGGGAGCCTTGGAGCAGTACTTC. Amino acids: CASSRDRGALEQYF.

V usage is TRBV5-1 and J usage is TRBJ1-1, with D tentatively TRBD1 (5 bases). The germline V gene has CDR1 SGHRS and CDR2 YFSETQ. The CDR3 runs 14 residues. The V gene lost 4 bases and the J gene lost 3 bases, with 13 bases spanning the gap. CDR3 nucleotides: TGCGCCAGCAGCCAGGAGGGGCTGGACACTGAAGCTTTCTTT. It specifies CASSQEGLDTEAFF.

DNA of the CDR3: TGTGCCAGCAGCTCCCCTCGTGGGAAACCCTACAATGAGCAGTTCTTC. Translation: CASSSPRGKPYNEQFF. The chain uses TRBV5-6 and TRBJ2-1; D unclear. V dropped 3 bases and J dropped 2 bases, with 15 bases sitting between them. The germline V gene encodes CDR1 SGHDT and CDR2 YYEEEE. This CDR3 spans 16 amino acids.

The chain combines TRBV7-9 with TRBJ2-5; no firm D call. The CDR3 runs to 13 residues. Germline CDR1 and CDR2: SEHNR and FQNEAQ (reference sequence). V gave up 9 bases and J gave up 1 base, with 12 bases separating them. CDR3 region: CASLGPSQETQYF. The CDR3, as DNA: TGTGCCAGTCTCGGGCCTAGCCAAGAGACCCAGTACTTC.